This T cell receptor beta chain was recovered during a study of T cells in Graves' hyperthyroidism and ophthalmopathy. This clonotype was detected a few times. Researchers took RNA transcripts and amplified the TCR beta CDR3 regions from them. During a first-round RT-PCR of the TCR CDR3, the HTBI primer set was used. TCRdb reprocessed the multiplex PCR reads via MiXCR and lists one record per CDR3 protein. The table has 500,000 or so distinct CDR3 sequences, roughly 18% seen once. Germline V gene lookup returns CDR1 DFQATT and CDR2 SNEGSKA (reference sequence). Deletions cut 2 bases from V and 0 bases from J, with 7 bases between. The CDR3 consists of 13 residues.

The chain carries TRBV20-1 and TRBJ1-1; D ambiguous. Sequencing used blood. The sequence was obtained from a woman aged 18-35 years with Graves' ophthalmopathy. The DNA of the CDR3 is TGCAGTGCTAGACAGCAATTGAACACTGAAGCTTTCTTT. The encoded protein is CSARQQLNTEAFF.